The TCR beta chain under discussion was sequenced for a study of T cell repertoires in cytomegalovirus infection. This CDR3 region has 13 residues. Germline-derived CDR1 and CDR2 are MDHEN and SYDVKM. J was trimmed by 6 bases and V by 11 bases; bases with no gene match: 9. Many counts were recorded for this clonotype. TCRdb fed the reads into MiXCR, producing one record per CDR3 protein. The sample lists 150,000 to 200,000 distinct CDR3 sequences, roughly 9.8% occurring once. V gene TRBV28 combines with J gene TRBJ1-4; 7 bases line up with TRBD1. This TCR came from a human donor in good health (CMV status not recorded). Some clones in this sample may be carry-over from other donors' samples. The specimen sequenced was PBMCs. Written as DNA, the CDR3 is TGTGCCGTAACCGGGACAGACCATGAAAAACTGTTTTTT. Its translation: CAVTGTDHEKLFF.